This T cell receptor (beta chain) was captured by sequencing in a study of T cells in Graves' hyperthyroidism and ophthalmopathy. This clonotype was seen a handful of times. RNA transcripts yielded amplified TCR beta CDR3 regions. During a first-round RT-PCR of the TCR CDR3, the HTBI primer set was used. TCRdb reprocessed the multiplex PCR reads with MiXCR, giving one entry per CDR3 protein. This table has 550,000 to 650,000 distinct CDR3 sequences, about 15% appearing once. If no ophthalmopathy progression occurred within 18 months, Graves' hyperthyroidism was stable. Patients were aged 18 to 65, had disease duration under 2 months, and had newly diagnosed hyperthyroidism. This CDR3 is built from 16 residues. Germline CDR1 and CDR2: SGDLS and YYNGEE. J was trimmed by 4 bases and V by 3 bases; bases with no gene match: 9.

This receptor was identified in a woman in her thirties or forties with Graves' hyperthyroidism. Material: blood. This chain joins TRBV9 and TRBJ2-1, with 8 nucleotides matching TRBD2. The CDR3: CASSAPPGLEYNEQFF. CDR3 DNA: TGTGCCAGCAGCGCGCCCCCGGGACTAGAGTACAATGAGCAGTTCTTC.